This T cell receptor (beta chain) comes out of a study of T cell responses to AZD1222 COVID-19 vaccine. TCRdb's copy holds only in-frame clones and misses some; the assay was immunoSEQ multiplex PCR. The data contain under 140,000 clones, 94% of them singletons. The CDR3 is made up of 14 amino acids. Germline trimming cut 6 bases from V and 6 bases from J; bases unmatched to any gene: 8. The germline gives CDR1 LNHDA, CDR2 SQIVND (reference sequence). This clone is a singleton in its sample. The receptor comes from an adult who received the AZD1222 COVID-19 vaccine. The specimen was peripheral blood, collected 28 days after the second AZD1222 dose. The chain combines TRBV19 with TRBJ1-1; the match to TRBD1 covers 9 bases. The CDR3 nucleotides read TGTGCCAGTAGCTCCGGGACAGGGTCGGCTGAAGCTTTCTTT. It yields the protein CASSSGTGSAEAFF.